This TCR beta chain was documented in a study of cytomegalovirus exposure and HLA in healthy donors (dated by TCRdb to the late 2010s). Regarding the study in general: An earlier analysis of several hundred of the donors reported 250 to 300 Gb of sequence data and 120 million or so unique TCR beta sequences from 150 million to 200 million T cells. Several DR-DQ haplotypes were treated as single units for association and clustering because of strong linkage in the cohort. An early release that covered approximately 600 HLA-typed donors contained about 300 gigabases of sequencing data and tens of millions of unique TCR sequences. Using immunosequencing, the study profiled T cell repertoires from roughly 650 subjects and related those repertoires to cytomegalovirus serostatus. Alongside the repertoire data, information on donor age, sex, ethnicity and CMV serostatus was compiled. The number of typed donors differed by locus: roughly 629-640 for A, B, C, DRB1 and DQB1; 500 to 550 for DQA1; 606 for DPA1; and some 430 for DPB1. Among roughly 370 genotyped donors of the cohort, an average of around 240,000 unique TCR beta nucleotide sequences were sequenced per donor, roughly a sixth of them non-productive. A later analysis re-examined previously published TCR beta repertoires from more than 550 donors and added high-resolution HLA genotyping to investigate patterns of TCR occurrence. The genetic ancestry cluster associated with self-reported Caucasian donors included over 65% of the 398 genotyped donors. The aim of the study was to test whether cataloging public T cell receptors could identify signatures of past pathogen exposure. In a later genetic analysis, genome-wide SNP genotypes for about 60% of the 666 donors were used, and that subset was treated as a discovery cohort. The later analysis used no new phenotypic data to find candidate immune exposures, relying instead on TCR beta sequences and their occurrence across donors. HLA typing covered class I and class II loci at four-digit resolution. High-throughput TCR immunosequencing, statistical association of individual TCRs with disease status, and machine learning were combined to predict cytomegalovirus infection status. An earlier analysis of several hundred of the donors applied high-throughput TCR beta sequencing to assess whether each TCR beta V gene segment acted as functional or pseudogenic. Every discovery cohort repertoire had been produced on one sequencing platform. Besides the first cohort of hundreds of subjects, a separate validation cohort made up of over 95 different subjects was used.

The count of this clone is one. Its antigen has not been determined. The record has no base qualities; no much larger clone is one base away. The library was prepared using the immunoSEQ multiplex PCR assay. The multiplex PCR relied on a mix of 60 forward primers for TCR Vbeta segments and 13 reverse primers for TCR Jbeta segments. The CDR3 region of rearranged TCR beta genes was amplified from genomic DNA with a multiplex PCR assay. Amplified TCR beta libraries were sequenced as 87-base-pair reads on the Illumina HiSeq System. Turning to the authors' computational methods: A later analysis counted tens of millions of unique TCR beta chains across the approximately 700 repertoires, and roughly 10 million of these chains were shared by at least two donors. A nearest-neighbor algorithm error-corrected the raw reads and collapsed the reads into unique sequences, merging closely related sequences to remove PCR and sequencing errors. Alignment of CDR3 sequences to IMGT reference sequences was used to assign V, D and J gene segments. For a sequence to be retained, a match of at least six nucleotides to both a V gene segment and a J gene segment was required. A rearrangement counted as productive if the CDR3 had no stop codons and remained in frame with V and J, and every other rearrangement counted as non-productive. CDR3 was defined by IMGT convention, running from the second conserved V-encoded cysteine to the conserved J-encoded phenylalanine. In an earlier analysis of more than 550 of the donors, sequences lacking an unambiguous match to a single V gene segment were excluded. In an earlier analysis of approximately 560 of the donors, a V segment was called functional when productive rearrangements were above 56.7%, and segregating when the standard deviation between donors exceeded 5%. A statistical classification framework was built for diagnosing cytomegalovirus status from the catalog of TCR beta chain sequences. In a later analysis, V and J genes were assigned by comparing TCR nucleotide sequences against IMGT/GENE-DB human TR gene sequences. The TCRdist pipeline was used in a later analysis to assign CDR3 sequences and most-parsimonious VDJ recombination scenarios. In a later analysis, every TCR beta chain was defined by the combination of its CDR3 amino acid sequence and its V-gene family, and reads without a unique V-gene family were dropped. A later analysis removed 500 to 600 highly shared, low-generation-probability nucleotide sequences to deal with suspected cross-contamination and a sequencing artifact. For each public chain, a later analysis derived a clonal expansion index from normalized ranks of inferred template counts within each repertoire. In a later analysis, generation probabilities were computed with a VDJ recombination model fitted to out-of-frame rearrangements, and the resulting probabilities were checked against IGoR. In a later analysis, hypergeometric tests were used to score TCR-TCR, TCR-HLA and TCR-CMV co-occurrence, with a repertoire-size bias correction applied to TCR pairs. A later analysis estimated false discovery rates by permuting HLA or CMV assignments 20 times. In a later analysis, co-occurring TCRs were grouped using DBSCAN, with TCRdist sequence similarity added in when clustering inside HLA-allele-positive subsets. Repertoires with fewer than 30,000 or more than 120,000 public chains were left out of co-occurrence clustering, as were five repertoires with anomalous nucleotide sharing. The table comes from immuneACCESS by way of TCRdb, which keeps in-frame sequences with V and J called. Part of the clones is missing from these tables; in studies checked, under half for an unresolved V gene and the rest for unknown reasons. V, J and clone size derive from that table, while D and trimming were established from the DNA sequence. This sample comprises more than 50,000 clones, over 60% of them detected only once. The top ten clones comprise approximately 25% of the sample.

Beyond this particular receptor, the publication reports: The only immune exposure information available for the cohort was CMV serostatus. A further reported finding was that TCR beta sequences accurately predicted the HLA-A and HLA-B alleles for most subjects in the first cohort. Some IMGT-functional V segments, including TRBV6-2 and TRBV6-3, could not be told apart with the 87-base-pair reads, so those segments were excluded. The classifier was reported to diagnose cytomegalovirus status with high specificity and sensitivity in both the original and validation cohorts. The earlier analysis of 587 of the donors excluded 15 to 20 rarely observed V segments, including chromosome 9 orphons, because counts were too low. Strong co-occurrence of HLA alleles, especially DR and DQ, made assigning TCR associations to individual alleles difficult. A few of the identified cytomegalovirus-associated TCR beta chains were confirmed in vitro to be specific for cytomegalovirus antigens. V-gene and J-gene trimming of TCR beta chains was associated with a missense DCLRE1C variant in a later genetic analysis, and the association was replicated in an independent cohort. This cohort had only TCR beta chains sequenced, and the lack of alpha or paired-chain data limited which features could be detected. Compared with the approximately 700-donor mean, donors in an Asian-associated ancestry cluster had fewer N-insertions in productive TCRs, according to a later genetic analysis. Linkage disequilibrium might explain the correlated functional status among segregating V segments, but an unknown experimental factor could not be ruled out. A later analysis reported that several top co-occurrence clusters appeared linked to parvovirus B19, influenza, CMV and Epstein-Barr virus. Broadly in line with IMGT annotations, most TCR beta V segments showed up in productive rearrangements about 90% or about 30% of the time in an earlier analysis of approximately 640 of the donors. A cluster of highly shared sequence variants was judged likely to represent a technical artifact of the sequencing pipeline. In a later analysis, HLA-associated TCR beta chains were found to be more clonally expanded and to have lower generation probabilities than equally common non-associated chains. The study gave a list of some 150 TCR beta chains associated with cytomegalovirus. Most TCR sequences were observed very rarely across donors, whereas some public TCRs were present in many individuals. Sequencing depth was assumed to be roughly uniform across donors in the presence/absence analyses, though that assumption may not hold. Because HLA typing was unavailable for some donors at each locus, only the typed subset was used in association tests. The authors suggested that the approach could potentially be extended to other disease states and immunological phenotypes. A later analysis found that TCR association rates varied across HLA loci, with DRB1 alleles showing the most associated TCRs and HLA-C alleles the fewest. A later analysis associated about 18,000 TCR beta sequences with specific HLA alleles at a false discovery rate of 0.05. According to a later analysis, most CMV-associated TCR beta chains appeared to be HLA-restricted, and the HLA associations seemed to be driven largely by CMV exposure.

CDR1 and CDR2 were assigned from the germline V gene as SGHAT and FQNNGV. The CDR3 numbers 14 residues from cysteine through phenylalanine. The only DNA kept is the CDR3, 42 bases in frame from the first base. V gives up 1 base and J gives up 3 bases, and the segment between their germline ends measures 10 bases. The cohort comprised approximately 700 healthy bone marrow donors. Cohort members were all nominally healthy when sampled, although unrecorded immune exposures were likely present. The donor was CMV seropositive and was included in the group of about 290 seropositive cohort members. Each donor provided a peripheral blood sample, and peripheral blood mononuclear cells were used for TCR beta sequencing. The Qiagen DNeasy Blood Extraction Kit was used to extract genomic DNA from the blood cell samples.

The specimen sequenced was PBMCs. This chain is built from TRBV11-2 and TRBJ2-7, with TRBD1 perhaps the D gene, on 5 matching bases. The sequence derives from a middle-aged man in good health and CMV-seropositive. The DNA sequence is TGTGCCAGCAGCTTAGGGGGCAGGAACTACGAGCAGTACTTC. It encodes CASSLGGRNYEQYF.